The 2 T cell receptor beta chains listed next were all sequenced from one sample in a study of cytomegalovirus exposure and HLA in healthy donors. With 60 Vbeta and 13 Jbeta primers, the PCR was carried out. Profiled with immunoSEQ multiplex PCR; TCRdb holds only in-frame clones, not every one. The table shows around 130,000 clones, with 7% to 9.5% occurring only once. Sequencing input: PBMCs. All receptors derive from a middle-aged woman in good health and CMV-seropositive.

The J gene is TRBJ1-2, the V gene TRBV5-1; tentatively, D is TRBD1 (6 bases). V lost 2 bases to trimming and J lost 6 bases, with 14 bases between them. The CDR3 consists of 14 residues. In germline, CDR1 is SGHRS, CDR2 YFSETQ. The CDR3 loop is CASSLQGRVDGYTF. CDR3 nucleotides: TGCGCCAGCAGCTTACAGGGAAGGGTGGATGGCTACACCTTC.

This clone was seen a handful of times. The CDR3 sequence: CASSVAGSNQPQHF. As DNA, the CDR3 is TGTGCCAGCAGCGTAGCAGGTAGCAATCAGCCCCAGCATTTT. This rearrangement joins TRBV9 to TRBJ1-5; D is undetermined. V was trimmed by 0 bases and J by 0 bases, leaving 4 bases between them. The CDR3 spans 14 residues. Germline loops: CDR1 SGDLS, CDR2 YYNGEE.